These 8 T cell receptor beta chains were all obtained from the same sample, sequenced in a study of CD8 T cells in ankylosing spondylitis. TCRdb passed the 5' RACE reads through MiXCR, listing each CDR3 protein once. The sample has approximately 250,000 distinct CDR3 sequences, approximately 8% seen once. Sequenced material: blood, either unsorted or a sorted T cell fraction (not recorded which). The receptors shown here come from a female donor with ankylosing spondylitis or in good health (not recorded which).

The rearrangement links TRBV11-1 to TRBJ2-3; 10 bases are a match to TRBD2. The germline V gene has CDR1 SGHAT and CDR2 FQDESV (reference sequence). The V and J ends lost 0 bases and 5 bases, in that order; junction bases with no gene match: 11. The CDR3 has 18 residues. This CDR3 reads CASSLAYGASGRRDTQYF. DNA of the CDR3: TGTGCCAGCAGCTTAGCATACGGCGCTAGCGGGAGAAGAGATACGCAGTATTTT.

A few counts support this clonotype. A much larger clone differs from this one at a single base, so this may be a read error. The chain uses TRBV20-1 and TRBJ1-2; D call uncertain. V lost 5 bases to trimming and J lost 3 bases, with 10 bases between them. The CDR3 totals 12 residues. Per the germline V gene, CDR1 is DFQATT and CDR2 is SNEGSKA (reference sequence). CDR3 sequence (DNA): TGCAGTGCTGTTGGCGGGCACTATGGCTACACCTTC. Its protein is CSAVGGHYGYTF.

This clonotype was seen more than once but under ten times. The gene calls are TRBV5-1 and TRBJ2-5; 7 bases align to TRBD1. CDR1 is SGHRS and CDR2 is YFSETQ in the germline V gene. Trimming removed 5 bases from V and 3 bases from J; junction bases left unmatched: 7. The CDR3 loop spans 14 amino acids. CDR3 loop: CASRPDRVEETQYF. The CDR3 region has the DNA TGCGCCAGCAGACCAGACAGGGTCGAAGAGACCCAGTACTTC.

This clonotype has at least ten counts. The J gene is TRBJ2-5, the V gene TRBV12-3 or TRBV12-4; D gene uncertain. Trimming cost V 5 bases and J 6 bases, with 13 bases left between them. The CDR3 spans 13 residues. The CDR3 region has the DNA TGTGCCAGCAGTATCCGACGAGGTCAGACCCAGTACTTC. It encodes CASSIRRGQTQYF.

This clonotype was found many times. The V gene is TRBV6-6, the J gene TRBJ2-7; TRBD1 might be the D (6 bases). Trimming cost V 6 bases and J 5 bases, with 8 bases left between them. Germline loops: CDR1 MNHNY, CDR2 SVGAGI (reference sequence). This CDR3 spans 11 amino acids. The CDR3 nucleotides are TGTGCCAGCAGCTACAGGGACGAGCAGTACTTC. Translation gives CASSYRDEQYF.

The gene calls are TRBV5-1 and TRBJ1-1; D unresolved. This CDR3 is 13 amino acids long. Trimming removed 1 base at V and 6 bases at J, with 10 bases between. Germline CDR1 is SGHRS and CDR2 is YFSETQ. The CDR3 spells CASSLNNNAEAFF. DNA for the CDR3: TGCGCCAGCAGCTTGAATAATAACGCTGAAGCTTTCTTT.

This clonotype was detected many times. V is TRBV6-1 and J is TRBJ1-4, with 10 bases matching TRBD1. V was clipped by 5 bases and J by 7 bases; unmatched bases: 7. Germline CDR1 reads MNHNS; CDR2 reads SASEGT. The CDR3 length is 15 residues. CDR3 nucleotide sequence: TGTGCCAGCAGTCGCCCGGGACAGGGGCCTGAAAAACTGTTTTTT. Its translation is CASSRPGQGPEKLFF.

The chain combines TRBV7-9 with TRBJ2-1; 7 bases match TRBD1. This CDR3 is 14 amino acids long. In germline, CDR1 is SEHNR, CDR2 FQNEAQ (reference sequence). Trimming took 5 bases from V and 9 from J; bases not matched to a gene: 10. CDR3 sequence reads: CASSEEGAQSEQFF. DNA of the CDR3: TGTGCCAGCAGCGAAGAGGGGGCCCAGTCTGAGCAGTTCTTC.